The 28 T cell receptor beta chains below all came from one sample that was sequenced in a study of blood T cell repertoires in COVID-19. TCRdb's table, derived via immunoSEQ multiplex PCR, lists solely in-frame clones and lacks some. The sample has 130,000 to 150,000 clones, around 82% seen once; the top ten hold approximately 5%. Sequencing was done on a sample of peripheral blood. All receptors derive from a woman aged 45-65 years with acute or convalescent COVID-19.

DNA of the CDR3: TGTGCCAGCAGCCCGGCGGGGGGACGGGAGGAAAAACTGTTTTTT. Translated: CASSPAGGREEKLFF. The V call is TRBV13, the J call TRBJ1-4; possible D gene TRBD1, 5 bases. The V and J ends lost 5 bases and 8 bases respectively, with 18 bases between them. Per germline, CDR1 PRHDT and CDR2 FYEKMQ (reference sequence). This CDR3 region has 15 residues.

The chain couples TRBV5-1 to TRBJ2-3, with D perhaps TRBD1 or TRBD2 (5 bases each). CDR3 length: 16 residues. CDR1 SGHRS and CDR2 YFSETQ come from the germline V gene. Deletions cut 4 bases from V and 2 bases from J, with 17 bases between. The CDR3 DNA reads TGCGCCAGCAGCCTGGGACGACAATGGTCCACAGATACGCAGTATTTT. Translated: CASSLGRQWSTDTQYF.

This clone was found a few times. V is TRBV10-3 and J is TRBJ1-2, with TRBD1 as a possible D gene (5 bases). Germline V lookup: CDR1 ENHRY, CDR2 SYGVKD. The CDR3 runs to 14 residues. Trimming stripped 7 bases from V and 4 bases from J, with 16 bases between. CDR3 sequence reads: CAIKSGGDSYGYTF. The CDR3 nucleotides read TGTGCCATCAAATCTGGGGGGGACTCCTATGGCTACACCTTC.

The rearrangement joins TRBV27 to TRBJ2-3, with 8 bases matching TRBD1. Germline CDR1 and CDR2: MNHEY and SMNVEV (reference sequence). CDR3 length: 15 amino acids. V shed 2 bases and J 1 base; nucleotides not matched to a gene: 2. CDR3 nucleotide sequence: TGTGCCAGCAGTTTAAAGGGACAGGGCACAGATACGCAGTATTTT. This codes for CASSLKGQGTDTQYF.

This clone was observed a single time. The genes are TRBV7-2 and TRBJ1-1, with 12 nucleotides matching TRBD1. The germline gives CDR1 SGHTA, CDR2 FQGNSA. The J segment lost 10 bases and the V segment lost 5 bases, leaving 8 bases of the junction unmatched. CDR3 length: 14 amino acids. CDR3 sequence (DNA): TGTGCCAGCAGCGCCAGGGACAGGGGGCGACGAGCTTTCTTT. This gives the protein CASSARDRGRRAFF. The whole variable domain, filled in from reference TRBV7-2 and TRBJ1-1, reads GAGVSQSPSNKVTEKGKDVELRCDPISGHTALYWYRQSLGQGLEFLIYFQGNSAPDKSGLPSDRFSAERTGGSVSTLTIQRTQQEDSAVYLCASSARDRGRRAFFGQGTRLTVV.

The chain is built from TRBV19 and TRBJ1-5; 10 positions match TRBD1. V lost 2 bases and J lost 3; bases outside the gene matches: 10. Germline V gives CDR1 LNHDA, CDR2 SQIVND (reference sequence). This CDR3 comprises 18 residues. DNA for the CDR3: TGTGCCAGTAGTATAAGGGTTGGGACAGGGGCCCTCAATCAGCCCCAGCATTTT. Translation gives CASSIRVGTGALNQPQHF.

The rearrangement uses TRBV5-4 and TRBJ2-4; D is possibly TRBD2 (6 bases). V was pared by 0 bases and J by 8 bases, with 9 bases between. This CDR3 is 13 amino acids long. CDR1 is SGHNT and CDR2 is YYREEE in the germline V gene (reference sequence). The CDR3 sequence is CASSLAGEDIQYF. In nucleotides, the CDR3 is TGTGCCAGCAGCTTGGCCGGGGAGGACATTCAGTACTTC.

This clone was counted only a few times. The CDR3 here is CASSISGRANTEAFF. CDR3 in DNA: TGTGCCAGTAGTATTAGTGGCAGGGCAAACACTGAAGCTTTCTTT. The chain carries TRBV19 and TRBJ1-1, with a weak D call TRBD1 (5 bases). This CDR3 spans 15 amino acids. Trimming stripped 3 bases from V and 2 bases from J, with 13 bases between. Germline lookup yields CDR1 LNHDA and CDR2 SQIVND (reference sequence).

This chain links TRBV7-2 with TRBJ2-1; D not resolved. CDR3 length: 15 residues. V shed 0 bases and J shed 0 bases, with 6 bases lying between them. CDR1 and CDR2 (germline): SGHTA, FQGNSA. CDR3 protein: CASSLARGSYNEQFF. For the CDR3, the DNA is TGTGCCAGCAGCTTAGCACGAGGCTCCTACAATGAGCAGTTCTTC. Filled out from reference TRBV7-2 and TRBJ2-1, the complete variable domain reads GAGVSQSPSNKVTEKGKDVELRCDPISGHTALYWYRQSLGQGLEFLIYFQGNSAPDKSGLPSDRFSAERTGGSVSTLTIQRTQQEDSAVYLCASSLARGSYNEQFFGPGTRLTVL.

This clone was detected only once. This chain joins TRBV4-3 and TRBJ1-6; maybe TRBD1 (6 bases). The V gene lost 0 bases and the J gene lost 8 bases, with 11 bases spanning the gap. CDR3 length: 15 amino acids. From germline, CDR1 is LGHNA and CDR2 YSLEER. This CDR3 reads CASSQDRGVYSPLHF. CDR3 DNA sequence: TGCGCCAGCAGCCAAGACAGGGGAGTTTATTCACCCCTCCACTTT.

The gene calls are TRBV5-6 and TRBJ2-2, with no clear D. From germline, CDR1 is SGHDT and CDR2 YYEEEE. Trimming took 0 bases from V and 2 from J, leaving 5 bases between them. There are 14 residues in the CDR3. CDR3 amino acids: CASSLGGNTGELFF. Written as DNA, the CDR3 is TGTGCCAGCAGCTTGGGCGGAAACACCGGGGAGCTGTTTTTT.

The chain recombines TRBV6-2 or TRBV6-3 with TRBJ1-2; possible D gene TRBD1, 5 bases. V was shortened by 0 bases and J by 4 bases, with 18 bases between the two germline ends. The CDR3 covers 17 residues. Germline CDR1 MNHEY, CDR2 SVGEGT. The CDR3 DNA reads as TGTGCCAGCAGTTACTCGGGTCAGGGCGACTCTCTCTATGGCTACACCTTC. Translation: CASSYSGQGDSLYGYTF.

In nucleotides, the CDR3 is TGTGCTAGTGGTTTGACCCTCTCCGGCCAGGGGGCGTCCATCCTTGGGAACACTGAAGCTTTCTTT. This sequence encodes CASGLTLSGQGASILGNTEAFF. The J gene is TRBJ1-1, the V gene TRBV12-5; 8 bases are a match to TRBD1. Germline-derived CDR1 and CDR2 are LGHNT and FRNRAP. The CDR3 loop spans 22 amino acids. With 2 bases clipped from V and 1 base from J, the junction kept 24 bases outside the gene matches.

The V gene is TRBV19, the J gene TRBJ1-1; TRBD1 matches 8 bases. CDR3 size: 13 residues. Germline values: CDR1 LNHDA, CDR2 SQIVND (reference sequence). V was pared by 5 bases and J by 5 bases, with 4 bases of the junction left unmatched. In DNA form, the CDR3 reads TGTGCCAGTAGTTCCCACAGGGGGACTGAAGCTTTCTTT. Its protein is CASSSHRGTEAFF.

The V gene is TRBV9, the J gene TRBJ2-7; TRBD2 aligns across 7 bases. V was pared by 3 bases and J by 3 bases, with 6 bases of the junction left unmatched. This CDR3 has 14 residues. Germline values: CDR1 SGDLS, CDR2 YYNGEE. The CDR3: CASSEGTTNYEQYF. The CDR3 region has the DNA TGTGCCAGCAGCGAGGGGACTACCAACTACGAGCAGTACTTC. The full variable domain, rest sourced from reference TRBV9 and TRBJ2-7, is DSGVTQTPKHLITATGQRVTLRCSPRSGDLSVYWYQQSLDQGLQFLIQYYNGEERAKGNILERFSAQQFPDLHSELNLSSLELGDSALYFCASSEGTTNYEQYFGPGTRLTVT.

CDR3 amino acids: CASSVREAGELFF. The CDR3 nucleotides read TGTGCCAGCAGTGTCAGAGAGGCCGGGGAGCTGTTTTTT. This chain connects TRBV25-1 to TRBJ2-2, with D uncertain. This CDR3 has 13 amino acids. Germline assignment: CDR1 MGHDK and CDR2 SYGVNS. Trimming shortened V by 4 bases and J by 6 bases, and 9 bases separated the two germline ends.

The V gene is TRBV15, the J gene TRBJ1-5; 7 bases map to TRBD1. The length of the CDR3 is 16 residues. Germline V gene lookup returns CDR1 LNHNV and CDR2 YYDKDF (reference sequence). V gave up 1 base and J gave up 4 bases; unmatched junction bases: 7. The CDR3 sequence is CATSRGGTVANQPQHF. The CDR3 region has the DNA TGTGCCACCAGCAGAGGGGGGACAGTGGCTAATCAGCCCCAGCATTTT.

The chain uses TRBV28 and TRBJ2-1; 10 bases align to TRBD1. The CDR3 spans 16 residues. J was trimmed by 2 bases and V by 5 bases; bases with no gene match: 6. CDR1 and CDR2 from the germline V gene are MDHEN and SYDVKM. Here the CDR3 DNA reads TGTGCCAGCAGTGTAACCGGGACAGGGGCCTACAATGAGCAGTTCTTC. Amino acids: CASSVTGTGAYNEQFF.

The CDR3, as DNA: TGTGCCAGCAGCTTAGTGACGGCGGGGGGGCCCTACAATGAGCAGTTCTTC. This gives the protein CASSLVTAGGPYNEQFF. The chain has TRBV11-2 and TRBJ2-1; 9 nucleotides match TRBD2. Trimming at V came to 1 base and at J to 2 bases, leaving 6 bases not matched to a gene. This CDR3 is 17 amino acids long. CDR1 is SGHAT and CDR2 is FQNNGV in the germline V gene.

The genes are TRBV2 and TRBJ1-2; D uncertain. CDR1 and CDR2 (germline): SNHLY, FYNNEI. The V gene lost 1 base and the J gene lost 5 bases, with 8 bases spanning the gap. The CDR3 length is 13 residues. DNA of the CDR3: TGTGCCAGCAGTGAAGACAGCGGATATGGCTACACCTTC. Amino acids: CASSEDSGYGYTF. Combining the CDR3 with reference TRBV2 and TRBJ1-2 gives the whole variable domain EPEVTQTPSHQVTQMGQEVILRCVPISNHLYFYWYRQILGQKVEFLVSFYNNEISEKSEIFDDQFSVERPDGSNFTLKIRSTKLEDSAMYFCASSEDSGYGYTFGSGTRLTVV.

The rearrangement uses TRBV7-7 and TRBJ2-5; a possible D gene is TRBD1 (6 bases). Germline V gene data show CDR1 as SSHAT and CDR2 as FNYEAQ (reference sequence). Trimming removed 5 bases at V and 6 bases at J, with 10 bases between. This CDR3 region has 12 residues. The CDR3 spells CASSPDRKTQYF. CDR3 nucleotides: TGTGCCAGCAGCCCCGACAGGAAGACCCAGTACTTC.

The chain recombines TRBV28 with TRBJ2-5; TRBD1 matches 10 bases. Germline V CDR1 and CDR2: MDHEN, SYDVKM. Trimming cost V 5 bases and J 4 bases; bases outside gene matches: 10. The CDR3 loop spans 16 amino acids. DNA for the CDR3: TGTGCCAGCAGTAATCCGGGACAGGGGAGGGGAGAGACCCAGTACTTC. This sequence encodes CASSNPGQGRGETQYF.

This chain links TRBV19 with TRBJ1-4, with a tentative D call TRBD1 (5 bases). Germline V lookup: CDR1 LNHDA, CDR2 SQIVND (reference sequence). The CDR3 contains 16 residues. Between the trimmed V and J ends, which lost 0 bases and 6 bases, there was a span of 14 bases. CDR3 DNA: TGTGCCAGTAGTATAGACGCGAGCGGAGGGGATGAAAAACTGTTTTTT. Translation gives CASSIDASGGDEKLFF.

This chain connects TRBV7-2 to TRBJ1-2, with D tentatively TRBD1 (5 bases). Germline CDR1 reads SGHTA; CDR2 reads FQGNSA. Trimming took 1 base from V and 4 from J, leaving 13 bases between them. The length of the CDR3 is 15 residues. The CDR3 DNA is TGTGCCAGCAGCTTAGATCGTGACAGCCTCTATGGCTACACCTTC. Protein: CASSLDRDSLYGYTF. Full variable domain (outside the CDR3, taken from reference TRBV7-2 and TRBJ1-2): GAGVSQSPSNKVTEKGKDVELRCDPISGHTALYWYRQSLGQGLEFLIYFQGNSAPDKSGLPSDRFSAERTGGSVSTLTIQRTQQEDSAVYLCASSLDRDSLYGYTFGSGTRLTVV.

The sample holds a few counts of this clone. The chain is built from TRBV18 and TRBJ1-1; D remains unclear. Trimming took 3 bases from V and 0 from J, leaving 14 bases between them. Germline CDR1 KGHSH, CDR2 LQKENI. The CDR3 is made up of 16 amino acids. The CDR3 DNA follows: TGTGCCAGCTCACCGCAGCAGGAAAGCATGAACACTGAAGCTTTCTTT. Translation gives CASSPQQESMNTEAFF.

The genes are TRBV5-4 and TRBJ2-6; the D gene is possibly TRBD2 (6 bases). V lost 4 bases, J lost 0 bases, and 20 bases lay in between. Germline values: CDR1 SGHNT, CDR2 YYREEE (reference sequence). CDR3 length: 19 amino acids. The CDR3 DNA reads TGTGCCAGCAGCCGGGACTTATCCTGGGGCAGCTCTGGGGCCAACGTCCTGACTTTC. It is translated as CASSRDLSWGSSGANVLTF.

As to this clone: Additional DNA sequences in this sample encode the identical CDR3. The V gene is TRBV7-9, the J gene TRBJ1-5, with 9 nucleotides matching TRBD1. The CDR3 loop spans 14 amino acids. The junction had 6 bases not matched to a gene; V was cut back by 5 bases and J by 7 bases. The germline CDR1 and CDR2 sequences are SEHNR and FQNEAQ (reference sequence). CDR3 bases: TGTGCCAGCAGCCTGGGACAGGGAGGCCAGCCCCAGCATTTT. Translated, it gives CASSLGQGGQPQHF.

V is TRBV30 and J is TRBJ1-1, with TRBD1 matching over 11 bases. This CDR3 region has 15 residues. Germline V gene sequence: CDR1 GTSNPN, CDR2 SVGIG (reference sequence). J gave up 10 bases and V 4 bases, and 14 bases lay outside the gene matches. The CDR3 DNA reads as TGTGCCTGGATTAAGGTTCGGACAGGGGGCAGCGGAGCTTTCTTT. Its translation is CAWIKVRTGGSGAFF.